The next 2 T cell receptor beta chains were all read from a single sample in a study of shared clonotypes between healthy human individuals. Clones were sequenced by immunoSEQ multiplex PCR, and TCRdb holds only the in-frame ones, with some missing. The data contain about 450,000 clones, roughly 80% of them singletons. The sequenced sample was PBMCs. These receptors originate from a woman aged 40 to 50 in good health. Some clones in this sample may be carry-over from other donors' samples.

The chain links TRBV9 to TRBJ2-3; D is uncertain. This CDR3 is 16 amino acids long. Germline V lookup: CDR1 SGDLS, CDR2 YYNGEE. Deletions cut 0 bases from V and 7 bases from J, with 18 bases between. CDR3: CASSVAQNSLDYTQYF. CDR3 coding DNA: TGTGCCAGCAGCGTAGCCCAAAACAGCCTTGACTATACGCAGTATTTT.

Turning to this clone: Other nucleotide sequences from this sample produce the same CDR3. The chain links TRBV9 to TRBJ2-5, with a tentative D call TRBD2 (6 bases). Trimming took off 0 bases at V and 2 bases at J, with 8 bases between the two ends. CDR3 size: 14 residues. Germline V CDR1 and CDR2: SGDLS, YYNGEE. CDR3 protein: CASSVDGGQETQYF. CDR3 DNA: TGTGCCAGCAGCGTAGATGGGGGGCAAGAGACCCAGTACTTC.